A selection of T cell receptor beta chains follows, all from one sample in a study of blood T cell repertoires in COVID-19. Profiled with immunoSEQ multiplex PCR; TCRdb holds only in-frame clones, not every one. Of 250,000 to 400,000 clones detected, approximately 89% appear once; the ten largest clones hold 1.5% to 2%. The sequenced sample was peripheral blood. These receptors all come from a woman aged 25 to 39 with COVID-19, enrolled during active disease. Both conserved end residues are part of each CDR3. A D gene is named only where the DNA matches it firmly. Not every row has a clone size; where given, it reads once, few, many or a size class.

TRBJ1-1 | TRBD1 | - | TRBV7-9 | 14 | TGTGCCAGCAGCTTACGAGGGGGCGACACTGAAGCTTTCTTT | CASSLRGGDTEAFF
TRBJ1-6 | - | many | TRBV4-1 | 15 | TGCGCCAGCAGCCTAGGGACAAGACATAATTCACCCCTCCACTTT | CASSLGTRHNSPLHF
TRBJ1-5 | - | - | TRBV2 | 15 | TGTGCCAGCAGGGCCAACCAGGCTAGCAATCAGCCCCAGCATTTT | CASRANQASNQPQHF
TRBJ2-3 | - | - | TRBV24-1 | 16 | TGTGCCACCAGTGATTTAAGCAGGGGAGGCACAGATACGCAGTATTTT | CATSDLSRGGTDTQYF
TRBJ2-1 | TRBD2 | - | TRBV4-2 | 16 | TGTGCCAGCAGCCCGCAGCGGGGTGAACCCTACAATGAGCAGTTCTTC | CASSPQRGEPYNEQFF
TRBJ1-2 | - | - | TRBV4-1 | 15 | TGCGCCAGCAGCCAAGATTCTCAGGGTTCCTATGGCTACACCTTC | CASSQDSQGSYGYTF
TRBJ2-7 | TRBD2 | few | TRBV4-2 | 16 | TGTGCCAGCAGCCACTCCCTAGCGGGGGACTCCTACGAGCAGTACTTC | CASSHSLAGDSYEQYF
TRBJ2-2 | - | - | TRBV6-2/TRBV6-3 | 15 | TGTGCCAGCAGTACCGAGTGGTTGGGGCCCGGGGAGCTGTTTTTT | CASSTEWLGPGELFF
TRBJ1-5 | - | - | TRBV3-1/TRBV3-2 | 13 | TGTGCCAGCAGCCCCCAGGGTTATCAGCCCCAGCATTTT | CASSPQGYQPQHF
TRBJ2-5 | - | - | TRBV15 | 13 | TGTGCCACCAGCAGAGATGGGAGAGAGACCCAGTACTTC | CATSRDGRETQYF
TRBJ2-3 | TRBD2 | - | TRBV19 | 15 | TGTGCCAGTAGTGTGACTAGCGGGGGATCAGATACGCAGTATTTT | CASSVTSGGSDTQYF
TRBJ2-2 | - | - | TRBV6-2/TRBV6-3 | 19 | TGTGCCAGCAGTTCGCTTTTCTATCGGGGGACCGCGGGCACCGGGGAGCTGTTTTTT | CASSSLFYRGTAGTGELFF
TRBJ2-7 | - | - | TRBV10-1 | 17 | TGCGCCAGCAGTGAGCCGGACGGGGGACCGGAGGCCTACGAGCAGTACTTC | CASSEPDGGPEAYEQYF
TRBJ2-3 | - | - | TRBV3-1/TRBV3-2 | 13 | TGTGCCAGCAGCCAAGGGCCGACAGATACGCAGTATTTT | CASSQGPTDTQYF
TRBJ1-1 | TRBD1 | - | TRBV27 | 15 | TGTGCCAGCAGTCTTACAGGGGATAGGATCACTGAAGCTTTCTTT | CASSLTGDRITEAFF
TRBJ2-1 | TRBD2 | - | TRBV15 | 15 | TGTGCCACCAGCAGAGGTCGGGGGGGCCACAATGAGCAGTTCTTC | CATSRGRGGHNEQFF